Shown below are 32 T cell receptor beta chains from a single sample sequenced in a study of shared clonotypes between healthy human individuals. Assay: immunoSEQ multiplex PCR; the TCRdb copy retains only in-frame clones and omits some. Of about 1 million clones listed, 70% to 80% are singletons. The material sequenced was memory CD4+ T cells sorted from blood. Subset defined: CD45RA-negative fraction. Every receptor here comes from a man aged 18 to 29 in good health.

The genes are TRBV6-1 and TRBJ1-2; tentative D call: TRBD1 (6 bases). Trimming pared 0 bases from V and 1 base from J, leaving 15 bases between. CDR3 size: 17 residues. Germline assignment: CDR1 MNHNS and CDR2 SASEGT. The CDR3 coding sequence is TGTGCCAGCAGTGAAGCGTCCGGACAGAAACGTAACTATGGCTACACCTTC. It encodes CASSEASGQKRNYGYTF.

The chain has TRBV7-9 and TRBJ1-2; unclear D gene. CDR1 SEHNR and CDR2 FQNEAQ come from the germline V gene (reference sequence). The CDR3 loop spans 14 amino acids. V lost 4 bases, J lost 4 bases, and 13 bases lay in between. The CDR3 loop is CASSSREPGYGYTF. The CDR3 DNA is TGTGCCAGCAGCTCCCGGGAGCCGGGCTATGGCTACACCTTC.

V usage is TRBV29-1 and J usage is TRBJ1-2; 9 bases line up with TRBD1. Losses at the gene ends were 2 bases for V and 9 bases for J; bases not matched to a gene: 13. The CDR3 length is 15 residues. Germline CDR1 and CDR2: SQVTM and ANQGSEA. CDR3 nucleotide sequence: TGCAGCGTTGAAATCGGGACAGGGTCGGGGGTGAGCTACACCTTC. It yields the protein CSVEIGTGSGVSYTF.

The rearrangement uses TRBV5-1 and TRBJ2-7, with TRBD1 matching over 10 bases. Trimming cost V 4 bases and J 9 bases; bases outside gene matches: 13. The length of the CDR3 is 15 residues. Germline CDR1 SGHRS, CDR2 YFSETQ. The CDR3 bases are TGCGCCAGCAGCGCACAACCGGGACAGGGGCTATTGCAGTACTTC. Translated: CASSAQPGQGLLQYF. The whole variable domain, filled in from reference TRBV5-1 and TRBJ2-7, reads KAGVTQTPRYLIKTRGQQVTLSCSPISGHRSVSWYQQTPGQGLQFLFEYFSETQRNKGNFPGRFSGRQFSNSRSEMNVSTLELGDSALYLCASSAQPGQGLLQYFGPGTRLTVT.

This clone was found once. The chain carries TRBV25-1 and TRBJ2-3; 12 bases fit TRBD1. Germline CDR1 reads MGHDK; CDR2 reads SYGVNS. After removal of 4 bases from V and 5 bases from J, the junction contained 4 bases not matched to a gene. The CDR3 sequence is 15 residues long. The CDR3, as DNA: TGTGCCAGCAGTGGGGACAGGGGGCTTGTAGATACGCAGTATTTT. Protein sequence: CASSGDRGLVDTQYF.

The sample holds a few counts of this clone. CDR3 sequence reads: CASRGQGTTEAFF. CDR3 nucleotide sequence: TGCGCCAGCAGAGGACAGGGGACCACTGAAGCTTTCTTT. The V call is TRBV10-1, the J call TRBJ1-1; 9 bases align to TRBD1. The CDR3 totals 13 residues. CDR1 is WNHNN, CDR2 SYGVQD, per germline (reference sequence). V shed 6 bases, J shed 4 bases, and the junction held 3 bases outside the gene matches.

This clone was found once. The J gene is TRBJ2-1, the V gene TRBV30; 9 nucleotides align to TRBD2. CDR3 length equals 15 residues. J lost 8 bases, V lost 0 bases, and 8 bases had no gene match. Germline loops: CDR1 GTSNPN, CDR2 SVGIG (reference sequence). CDR3 protein: CAWSVRLAGTDEQFF. The CDR3 DNA reads TGTGCCTGGAGTGTGCGGCTAGCGGGAACGGATGAGCAGTTCTTC.

In this sample, this clone turned up a few times. The chain couples TRBV6-5 to TRBJ1-4; no definite D call. Germline assignment: CDR1 MNHEY and CDR2 SVGAGI. The CDR3 is 14 amino acids. V lost 0 bases and J lost 8, with 10 bases in between. The CDR3 region is CASSYSGVREKLFF. In DNA form, the CDR3 reads TGTGCCAGCAGTTACTCCGGGGTTAGGGAAAAACTGTTTTTT.

This clone was detected only a few times. At one boundary the junction diverges from the germline segment, which might be a read error. The rearrangement links TRBV10-3 to TRBJ1-2; 7 bases align to TRBD1. CDR3 length: 12 amino acids. Germline lookup yields CDR1 ENHRY and CDR2 SYGVKD. CDR3 in DNA: TGTGCCATCAGTGAGGTCGGGACAGATGTAGCCTTC. Translation: CAISEVGTDVAF.

The chain joins TRBV10-1 to TRBJ2-1; 13 bases align to TRBD2. V lost 3 bases and J lost 7; bases outside the gene matches: 3. Germline values: CDR1 WNHNN, CDR2 SYGVQD (reference sequence). The CDR3 extends over 15 amino acids. The CDR3 DNA sequence: TGCGCCAGCAGTGACGGACTAGCGGGAGAGAATGAGCAGTTCTTC. Protein product: CASSDGLAGENEQFF.

In this sample, this clone turned up a few times. This rearrangement joins TRBV7-9 to TRBJ1-1; D perhaps matches TRBD1 (6 bases). In germline, CDR1 is SEHNR, CDR2 FQNEAQ (reference sequence). V lost 4 bases and J 2 bases, leaving 8 bases between the germline ends. The CDR3 has 13 amino acids. CDR3: CASSSDSNTEAFF. CDR3 bases: TGTGCCAGCAGCTCGGACAGTAACACTGAAGCTTTCTTT.

The chain couples TRBV5-1 to TRBJ1-6; the D gene is possibly TRBD1 (5 bases). The CDR3 extends over 14 amino acids. Germline CDR1 SGHRS, CDR2 YFSETQ. Trimming cost V 3 bases and J 4 bases, with 8 bases left between them. The CDR3 sequence is CASSSGTYNSPLHF. For the CDR3, the DNA is TGCGCCAGCAGCTCCGGGACTTATAATTCACCCCTCCACTTT.

The V and J genes are TRBV5-1 and TRBJ2-1; TRBD2 matches 11 bases. The CDR3 consists of 16 residues. Germline CDR1 reads SGHRS; CDR2 reads YFSETQ. After removal of 4 bases from V and 4 bases from J, the junction contained 7 bases not matched to a gene. The CDR3 bases are TGCGCCAGCAGCACTACCGGGACTAGCGGTTACAATGAGCAGTTCTTC. Translation gives CASSTTGTSGYNEQFF.

This clone was picked up a small number of times. This rearrangement joins TRBV5-6 to TRBJ2-1; 14 nucleotides match TRBD2. Germline lookup yields CDR1 SGHDT and CDR2 YYEEEE. This CDR3 comprises 15 residues. The V gene end was trimmed by 6 bases and the J gene end by 8 bases; junction bases not matched to a gene: 7. CDR3 DNA: TGTGCCAGCAATGGACTAGCGGGGGGCCGGGATGAGCAGTTCTTC. It encodes CASNGLAGGRDEQFF.

This rearrangement joins TRBV7-2 to TRBJ2-3, with 12 bases identical to TRBD1. Germline loops: CDR1 SGHTA, CDR2 FQGNSA. The CDR3 consists of 18 residues. With V trimmed by 1 base and J by 4 bases, 9 bases remained unmatched. The CDR3 DNA sequence: TGTGCCAGCAGCTTAGTCCCTAGGGGACAGGGGGCCGCAGATACGCAGTATTTT. Protein product: CASSLVPRGQGAADTQYF.

Regarding this clone: Additional DNA sequences in this sample encode the identical CDR3. The V and J genes are TRBV30 and TRBJ1-3, with D possibly matching TRBD1 (5 bases). This CDR3 spans 15 amino acids. Germline V gene sequence: CDR1 GTSNPN, CDR2 SVGIG (reference sequence). Trimming removed 0 bases from V and 2 bases from J, with 11 bases in between. In DNA form, the CDR3 reads TGTGCCTGGAGTGTATCTGGCAGGGCTGGAAACACCATATATTTT. This encodes CAWSVSGRAGNTIYF.

This clone showed up just a few times. Additional DNA sequences in this sample encode the identical CDR3. J is TRBJ1-5 and V is TRBV5-1; TRBD1 aligns across 8 bases. This CDR3 comprises 14 residues. Germline values: CDR1 SGHRS, CDR2 YFSETQ. The ends lost 4 bases at V and 3 bases at J; junction bases unmatched: 3. CDR3 in amino acids: CASSPGGVNQPQHF. The CDR3 bases are TGCGCCAGCAGCCCAGGGGGCGTCAATCAGCCCCAGCATTTT.

V usage is TRBV2 and J usage is TRBJ2-7, with no clear D. The CDR3 has 14 residues. Trimming took off 4 bases at V and 6 bases at J, with 16 bases between the two ends. Per germline, CDR1 SNHLY and CDR2 FYNNEI. The CDR3 here is CASSGGVEESEQYF. Written as DNA, the CDR3 is TGTGCCAGCAGTGGTGGGGTTGAGGAAAGCGAGCAGTACTTC.

The genes are TRBV7-2 and TRBJ2-7; 9 positions match TRBD2. The CDR3 length is 13 residues. Germline loops: CDR1 SGHTA, CDR2 FQGNSA. The ends lost 3 bases at V and 4 bases at J; junction bases unmatched: 1. In nucleotides, the CDR3 is TGTGCCAGCAGCTTTAGCGGGAGTTACGAGCAGTACTTC. It translates to CASSFSGSYEQYF.

This chain links TRBV10-3 with TRBJ2-3, with 10 bases lining up with TRBD2. V shed 11 bases, J shed 3 bases, and the junction held 11 bases outside the gene matches. CDR3 size: 15 residues. In germline, CDR1 is ENHRY, CDR2 SYGVKD. The chain's CDR3 is CAASGRVVDTDTQYF. CDR3 DNA: TGTGCCGCCAGCGGGAGGGTCGTAGATACAGATACGCAGTATTTT.

The genes are TRBV4-3 and TRBJ1-4, with TRBD1 as a possible D gene (6 bases). Trimming left V 4 bases short and J 0 bases short, with 9 bases between. This CDR3 contains 15 residues. Germline CDR1 and CDR2: LGHNA and YSLEER. The CDR3: CASSPRTATNEKLFF. CDR3 nucleotide sequence: TGCGCCAGCAGCCCCAGGACAGCAACTAATGAAAAACTGTTTTTT.

A word on this clone: A far larger clone differs by one base, so this is likely a read error. The rearrangement joins TRBV11-3 to TRBJ1-1, with 7 bases lining up with TRBD1. V lost 4 bases and J lost 8; bases outside the gene matches: 10. CDR1 is SGHNT and CDR2 is YENEEA in the germline V gene. This CDR3 has 14 residues. CDR3 sequence: CASSSNPGQREAFF. The CDR3 coding sequence is TGTGCCAGCAGCTCCAACCCGGGACAGAGGGAAGCTTTCTTT.

V usage is TRBV6-1 and J usage is TRBJ1-3; TRBD1 matches 7 bases. Unmatched junction bases numbered 4, after V lost 8 bases and J lost 0 bases. Germline V gene sequence: CDR1 MNHNS, CDR2 SASEGT. The CDR3 sequence is 14 residues long. CDR3: CASERDSSGNTIYF. CDR3 DNA sequence: TGTGCCAGCGAAAGGGACAGCTCTGGAAACACCATATATTTT.

The chain is built from TRBV7-8 and TRBJ2-7; tentative D call: TRBD1 (5 bases). CDR3 size: 15 residues. Germline CDR1 is SGHVS and CDR2 is FQNEAQ. V lost 7 bases and J 1 base, leaving 17 bases between the germline ends. Written as DNA, the CDR3 is TGTGCCAGCACCCCCCCAGGGCTTGGGTCCTACGAGCAGTACTTC. This codes for CASTPPGLGSYEQYF.

The chain has TRBV10-3 and TRBJ1-2; D is uncertain. This CDR3 is 15 amino acids long. V dropped 4 bases and J dropped 4 bases, with 16 bases sitting between them. The V gene's germline CDR1 is ENHRY and CDR2 SYGVKD. CDR3 nucleotides: TGTGCCATCAGTGTCGCGGGGAGACCGCTCTATGGCTACACCTTC. Its translation is CAISVAGRPLYGYTF.

The CDR3 sequence: CSVEYERNYGYTF. In DNA form, the CDR3 reads TGCAGCGTTGAATATGAGAGGAACTATGGCTACACCTTC. This rearrangement joins TRBV29-1 to TRBJ1-2; D not resolved. V was shortened by 2 bases and J by 2 bases, with 9 bases between the two germline ends. This CDR3 is 13 amino acids long. Germline CDR1 reads SQVTM; CDR2 reads ANQGSEA.

The V and J genes are TRBV5-1 and TRBJ2-2; D possibly corresponds to TRBD1 (6 bases). V was shortened by 2 bases and J by 4 bases, with 12 bases between the two germline ends. From germline, CDR1 is SGHRS and CDR2 YFSETQ. The CDR3 has 15 amino acids. The CDR3 DNA sequence: TGCGCCAGCAGCTTTCCCCGGGACACCACCGGGGAGCTGTTTTTT. Its protein is CASSFPRDTTGELFF.

The CDR3 loop is CASSEQGTFNYGYTF. DNA of the CDR3: TGTGCCAGCAGCGAACAGGGGACATTTAACTATGGCTACACCTTC. The chain joins TRBV5-4 to TRBJ1-2; 7 positions match TRBD1. This CDR3 has 15 residues. V shed 4 bases and J 1 base; nucleotides not matched to a gene: 7. Per the germline V gene, CDR1 is SGHNT and CDR2 is YYREEE (reference sequence).

The table lists this clone with many counts. The genes are TRBV28 and TRBJ2-5, with D perhaps being TRBD1 or TRBD2 (5 bases each). The CDR3 runs 16 residues. Germline V CDR1 and CDR2: MDHEN, SYDVKM. V gave up 3 bases and J gave up 7 bases, with 21 bases separating them. CDR3 amino acids: CASSLAPGVGVGTQYF. For the CDR3, the DNA is TGTGCCAGCAGTTTGGCCCCCGGGGTAGGGGTGGGGACCCAGTACTTC.

The CDR3 region is CAWSATSTDTQYF. The CDR3 bases are TGTGCCTGGAGTGCTACTAGCACAGATACGCAGTATTTT. The chain employs TRBV30 and TRBJ2-3; D is uncertain. The CDR3 loop spans 13 amino acids. Trimming took off 1 base at V and 0 bases at J, with 5 bases between the two ends. Germline V CDR1 and CDR2: GTSNPN, SVGIG (reference sequence).

This chain joins TRBV10-3 and TRBJ2-7; 9 nucleotides agree with TRBD1. Germline V gene sequence: CDR1 ENHRY, CDR2 SYGVKD. V was clipped by 6 bases and J by 3 bases; unmatched bases: 3. This CDR3 spans 13 amino acids. This chain's CDR3 is CAISTGGLYEQYF. CDR3 DNA sequence: TGTGCCATCAGCACAGGGGGCCTCTACGAGCAGTACTTC.

In regard to this clone: Additional DNA sequences in this sample encode the identical CDR3. The gene calls are TRBV11-2 and TRBJ1-5; D is ambiguous. Deletions cut 0 bases from V and 6 bases from J, with 6 bases between. Germline-derived CDR1 and CDR2 are SGHAT and FQNNGV. This CDR3 is 13 amino acids long. The CDR3 reads CASSLDRGQPQHF. As DNA, the CDR3 is TGTGCCAGCAGCTTAGATCGAGGTCAGCCCCAGCATTTT.